This TCR beta chain was documented in a study of blood T cell repertoires in COVID-19. Study at large: Sites in the United States, Italy and Spain provided acute and convalescent COVID-19 samples. From T cells, B-cell-depleted T cells, or PBMCs came the material, which was cDNA or gDNA.

As handled by the study authors: The assay estimated nucleated cells by amplifying reference gene primers. Only in-frame clones appear in the TCRdb table, and some are missing; sequencing was by immunoSEQ multiplex PCR. V and J calls plus clone size are reproduced from that table; the DNA served to infer D and trimming. Among approximately 52,000 clones listed, 75% to 95% were seen once. J lost 10 bases, V lost 0 bases, and 4 bases had no gene match. The CDR3 loop spans 13 amino acids. The germline V gene encodes CDR1 ENHRY and CDR2 SYGVKD. The clonotype was recovered from a man aged 50 to 60 with active COVID-19. This rearrangement joins TRBV10-3 to TRBJ2-3; 7 bases align to TRBD2. Specimen: peripheral blood. For the CDR3, the DNA is TGTGCCATCAGTGAGTCGAGGCTAGCGGCGCAGTATTTT. Amino acids: CAISESRLAAQYF.